This T cell receptor (beta chain) was sequenced during a study of technical replicates of blood from a handful of donors (dated by TCRdb to about 2017). Receptor libraries were prepared by the immunoSEQ multiplex PCR assay. Not all clones reach the TCRdb copy of this immuneACCESS table, which keeps in-frame sequences only. Checked studies attribute under half of the gap to unresolved V genes and leave the rest unexplained. Counted in this sample were some 71,000 clones; approximately 97% of them appeared once. Of the sample, more than 0.15% is held by the ten largest clones. With regard to this clone: What this receptor recognizes is not known. No much larger clonotype is one base removed from it; base qualities were not supplied.

The sequencing input was T cells isolated from PBMCs. The source of this sequence is a human donor in good health.

The nucleotides are TGTGCCAGCATCTTACGGGGGATCGAGCAGTACTTC. Translated, this gives CASILRGIEQYF. The rearrangement combines TRBV6-1 with TRBJ2-7; D gene: possibly TRBD2, on 6 matching bases. Per the germline V gene, MNHNS is the CDR1 and SASEGT is the CDR2. V lost 7 bases and J lost 6 bases; the stretch between them is 13 bases long. From cysteine to phenylalanine, the CDR3 is 12 amino acids long. Only CDR3 DNA is held: 36 bases, read in frame from base 1.